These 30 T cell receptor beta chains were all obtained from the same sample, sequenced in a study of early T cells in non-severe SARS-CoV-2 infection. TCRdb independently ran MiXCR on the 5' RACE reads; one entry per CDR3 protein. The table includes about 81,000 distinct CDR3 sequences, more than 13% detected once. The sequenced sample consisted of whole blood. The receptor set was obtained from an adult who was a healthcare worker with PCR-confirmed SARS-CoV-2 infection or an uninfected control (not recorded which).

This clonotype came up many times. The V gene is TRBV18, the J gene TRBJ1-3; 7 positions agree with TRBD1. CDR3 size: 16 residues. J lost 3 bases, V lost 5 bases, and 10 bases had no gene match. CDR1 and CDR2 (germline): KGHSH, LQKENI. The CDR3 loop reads CASSARRDSLGNTIYF. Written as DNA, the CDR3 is TGTGCCAGCTCAGCTAGGCGGGACAGCCTTGGAAACACCATATATTTT. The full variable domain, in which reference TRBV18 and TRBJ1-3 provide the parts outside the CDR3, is NAGVMQNPRHLVRRRGQEARLRCSPMKGHSHVYWYRQLPEEGLKFMVYLQKENIIDESGMPKERFSAEFPKEGPSILRIQQVVRGDSAAYFCASSARRDSLGNTIYFGEGSWLTVV.

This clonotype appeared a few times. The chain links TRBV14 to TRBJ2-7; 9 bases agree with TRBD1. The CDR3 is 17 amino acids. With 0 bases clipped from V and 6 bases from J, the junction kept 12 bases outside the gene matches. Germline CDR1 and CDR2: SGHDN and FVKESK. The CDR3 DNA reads TGTGCCAGCAGCCAAGAGAAATTAGGACAGGGGATTCGCGAGCAGTACTTC. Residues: CASSQEKLGQGIREQYF.

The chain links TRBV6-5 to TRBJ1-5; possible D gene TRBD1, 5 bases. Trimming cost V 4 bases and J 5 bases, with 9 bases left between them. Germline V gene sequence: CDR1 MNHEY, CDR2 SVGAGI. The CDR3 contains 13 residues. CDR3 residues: CASSSRQHQPQHF. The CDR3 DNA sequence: TGTGCCAGCAGTTCCCGACAGCATCAGCCCCAGCATTTT.

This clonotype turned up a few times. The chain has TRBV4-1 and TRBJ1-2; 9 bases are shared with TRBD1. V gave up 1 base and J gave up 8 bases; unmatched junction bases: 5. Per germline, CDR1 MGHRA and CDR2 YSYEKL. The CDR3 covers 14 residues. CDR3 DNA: TGCGCCAGCAGCCAAGTACAGGGGGCGAGAGGCTACACCTTC. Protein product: CASSQVQGARGYTF.

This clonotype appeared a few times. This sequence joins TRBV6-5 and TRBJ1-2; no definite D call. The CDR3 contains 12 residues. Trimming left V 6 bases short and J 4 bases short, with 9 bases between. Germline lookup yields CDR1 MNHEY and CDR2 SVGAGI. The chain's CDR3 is CASRHGPYGYTF. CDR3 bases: TGTGCCAGCAGGCATGGGCCCTATGGCTACACCTTC.

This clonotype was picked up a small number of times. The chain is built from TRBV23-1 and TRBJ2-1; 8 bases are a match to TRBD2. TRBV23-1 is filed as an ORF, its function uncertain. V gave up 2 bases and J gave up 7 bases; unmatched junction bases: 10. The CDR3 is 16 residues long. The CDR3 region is CASSQVVRGALNEQFF. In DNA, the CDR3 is TGCGCCAGCAGTCAAGTCGTGCGGGGGGCCCTTAATGAGCAGTTCTTC.

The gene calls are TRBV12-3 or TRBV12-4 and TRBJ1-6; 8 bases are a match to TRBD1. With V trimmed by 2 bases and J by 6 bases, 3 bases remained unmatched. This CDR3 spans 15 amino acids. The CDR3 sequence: CASSLTQGVNSPLHF. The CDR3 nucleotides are TGTGCCAGCAGTTTAACACAGGGGGTTAATTCACCCCTCCACTTT.

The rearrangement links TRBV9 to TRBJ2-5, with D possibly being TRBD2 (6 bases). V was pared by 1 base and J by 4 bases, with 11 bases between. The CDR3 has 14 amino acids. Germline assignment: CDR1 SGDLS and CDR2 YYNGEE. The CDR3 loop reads CASSVRPGGETQYF. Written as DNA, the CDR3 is TGTGCCAGCAGCGTAAGGCCCGGGGGAGAGACCCAGTACTTC.

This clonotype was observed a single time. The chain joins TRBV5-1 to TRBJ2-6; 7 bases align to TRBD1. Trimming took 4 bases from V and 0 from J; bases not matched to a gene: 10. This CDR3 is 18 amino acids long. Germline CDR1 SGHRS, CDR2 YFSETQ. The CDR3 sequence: CASSPRQGLDSGANVLTF. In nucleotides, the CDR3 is TGCGCCAGCAGCCCAAGACAGGGTCTCGACTCTGGGGCCAACGTCCTGACTTTC.

The CDR3 protein is CASSPMTSGGPLEQFF. In DNA form, the CDR3 reads TGCGCCAGCAGCCCTATGACTAGCGGGGGACCTCTTGAGCAGTTCTTC. V usage is TRBV5-1 and J usage is TRBJ2-1, with 12 bases aligning to TRBD2. V lost 4 bases and J lost 9; bases outside the gene matches: 11. The CDR3 sequence is 16 residues long. Per germline, CDR1 SGHRS and CDR2 YFSETQ. Full variable domain (outside the CDR3, taken from reference TRBV5-1 and TRBJ2-1): KAGVTQTPRYLIKTRGQQVTLSCSPISGHRSVSWYQQTPGQGLQFLFEYFSETQRNKGNFPGRFSGRQFSNSRSEMNVSTLELGDSALYLCASSPMTSGGPLEQFFGPGTRLTVL.

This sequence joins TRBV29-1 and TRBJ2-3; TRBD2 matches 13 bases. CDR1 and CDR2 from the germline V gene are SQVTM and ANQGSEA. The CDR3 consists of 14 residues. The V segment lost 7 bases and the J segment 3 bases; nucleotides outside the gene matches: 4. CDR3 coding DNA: TGCAGCGCCCAGACTAGCGGGGGGACAGATACGCAGTATTTT. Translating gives CSAQTSGGTDTQYF.

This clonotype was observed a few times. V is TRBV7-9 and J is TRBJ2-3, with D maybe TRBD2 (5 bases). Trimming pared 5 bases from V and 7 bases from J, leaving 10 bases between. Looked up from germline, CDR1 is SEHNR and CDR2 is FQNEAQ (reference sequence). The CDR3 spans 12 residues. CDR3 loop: CASSEGVNTQYF. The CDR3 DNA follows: TGTGCCAGCAGCGAGGGAGTGAATACGCAGTATTTT.

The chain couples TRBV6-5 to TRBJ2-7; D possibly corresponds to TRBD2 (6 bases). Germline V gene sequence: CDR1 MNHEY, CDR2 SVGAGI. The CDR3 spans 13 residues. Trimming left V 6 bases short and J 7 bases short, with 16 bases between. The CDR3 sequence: CASRERVSGEQYF. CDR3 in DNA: TGTGCCAGCAGGGAGCGGGTCTCAGGGGAGCAGTACTTC.

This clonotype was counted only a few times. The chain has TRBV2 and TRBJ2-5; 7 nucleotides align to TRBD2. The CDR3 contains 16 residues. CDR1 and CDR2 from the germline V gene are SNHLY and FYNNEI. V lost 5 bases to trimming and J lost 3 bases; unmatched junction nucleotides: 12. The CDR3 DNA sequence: TGTGCCAGCAGTTGGGGTGGCGCGGGGGAAGAAGAGACCCAGTACTTC. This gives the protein CASSWGGAGEEETQYF. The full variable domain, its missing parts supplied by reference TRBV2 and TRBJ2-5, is EPEVTQTPSHQVTQMGQEVILRCVPISNHLYFYWYRQILGQKVEFLVSFYNNEISEKSEIFDDQFSVERPDGSNFTLKIRSTKLEDSAMYFCASSWGGAGEEETQYFGPGTRLLVL.

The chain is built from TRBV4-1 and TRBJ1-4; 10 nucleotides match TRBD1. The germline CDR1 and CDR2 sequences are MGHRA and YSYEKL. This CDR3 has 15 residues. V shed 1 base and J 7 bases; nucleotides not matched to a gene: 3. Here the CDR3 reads CASSQAGQGGEKLFF. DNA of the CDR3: TGCGCCAGCAGCCAAGCCGGACAGGGGGGTGAAAAACTGTTTTTT.

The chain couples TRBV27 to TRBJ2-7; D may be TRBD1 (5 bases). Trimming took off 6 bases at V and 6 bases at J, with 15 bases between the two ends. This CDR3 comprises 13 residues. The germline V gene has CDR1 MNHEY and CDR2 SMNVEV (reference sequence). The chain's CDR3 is CASSPTGDREQYF. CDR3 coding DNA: TGTGCCAGCAGCCCCACAGGAGATCGCGAGCAGTACTTC.

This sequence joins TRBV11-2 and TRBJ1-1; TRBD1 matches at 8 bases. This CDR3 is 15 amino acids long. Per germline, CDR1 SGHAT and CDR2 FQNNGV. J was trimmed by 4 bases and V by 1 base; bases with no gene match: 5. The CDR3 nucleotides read TGTGCCAGCAGCTTAGTCAGGGGGCGGGGCACTGAAGCTTTCTTT. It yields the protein CASSLVRGRGTEAFF.

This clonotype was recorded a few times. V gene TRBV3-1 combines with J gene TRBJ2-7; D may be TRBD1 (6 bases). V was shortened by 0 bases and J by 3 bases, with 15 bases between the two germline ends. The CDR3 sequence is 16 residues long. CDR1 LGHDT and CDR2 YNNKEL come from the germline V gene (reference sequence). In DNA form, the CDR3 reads TGTGCCAGCAGCCAAGAAGGTCAGGACAGAGTCTACGAGCAGTACTTC. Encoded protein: CASSQEGQDRVYEQYF.

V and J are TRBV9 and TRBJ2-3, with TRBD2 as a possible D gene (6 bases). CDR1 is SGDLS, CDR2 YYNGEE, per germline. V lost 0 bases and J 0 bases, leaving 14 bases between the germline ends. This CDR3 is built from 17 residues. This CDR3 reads CASSVGGGAPSTDTQYF. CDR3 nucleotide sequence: TGTGCCAGCAGCGTAGGTGGCGGGGCGCCCAGCACAGATACGCAGTATTTT.

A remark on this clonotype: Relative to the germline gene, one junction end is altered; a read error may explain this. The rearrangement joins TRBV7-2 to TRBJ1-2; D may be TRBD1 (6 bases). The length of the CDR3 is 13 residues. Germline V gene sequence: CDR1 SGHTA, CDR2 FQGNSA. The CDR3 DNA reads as TGTGCCAGCAGCTCCGGGACACCCTATCGCTACACCTTC. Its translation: CASSSGTPYRYTF.

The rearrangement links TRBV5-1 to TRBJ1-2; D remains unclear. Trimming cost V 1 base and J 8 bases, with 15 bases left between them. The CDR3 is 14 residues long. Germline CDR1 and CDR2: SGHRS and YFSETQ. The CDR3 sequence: CASSLTDATMGYTF. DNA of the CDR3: TGCGCCAGCAGCTTGACAGATGCTACTATGGGCTACACCTTC.

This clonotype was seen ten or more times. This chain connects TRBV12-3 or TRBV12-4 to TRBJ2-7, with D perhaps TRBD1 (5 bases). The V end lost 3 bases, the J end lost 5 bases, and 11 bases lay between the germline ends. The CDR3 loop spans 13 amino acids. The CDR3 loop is CASSFFQGHEQYF. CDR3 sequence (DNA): TGTGCCAGCAGTTTTTTTCAGGGCCACGAGCAGTACTTC.

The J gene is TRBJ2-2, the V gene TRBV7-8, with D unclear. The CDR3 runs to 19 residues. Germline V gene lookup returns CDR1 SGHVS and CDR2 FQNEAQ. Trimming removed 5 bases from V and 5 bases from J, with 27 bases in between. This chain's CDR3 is CASSPRVVGSVYETGELFF. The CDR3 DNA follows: TGTGCCAGCAGCCCGCGAGTGGTAGGGTCGGTTTATGAAACCGGGGAGCTGTTTTTT.

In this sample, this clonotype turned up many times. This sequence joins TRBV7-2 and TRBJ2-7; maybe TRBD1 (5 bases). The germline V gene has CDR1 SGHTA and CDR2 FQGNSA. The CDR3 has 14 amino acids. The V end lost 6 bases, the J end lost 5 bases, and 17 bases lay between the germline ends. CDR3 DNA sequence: TGTGCCAGCAGACCCATGCCAGTACAGGACGAGCAGTACTTC. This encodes CASRPMPVQDEQYF.

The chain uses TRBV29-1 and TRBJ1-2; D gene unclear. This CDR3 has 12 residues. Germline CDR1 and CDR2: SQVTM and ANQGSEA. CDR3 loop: CAWAKGDRGYTF. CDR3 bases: TGCGCGTGGGCCAAGGGCGATAGGGGCTACACCTTC.

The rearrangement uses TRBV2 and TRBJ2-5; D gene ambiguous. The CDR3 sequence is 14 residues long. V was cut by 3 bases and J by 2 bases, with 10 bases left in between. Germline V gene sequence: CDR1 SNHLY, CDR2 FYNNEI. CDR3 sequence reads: CASSDVSWQETQYF. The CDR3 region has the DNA TGTGCCAGCAGTGATGTCAGTTGGCAAGAGACCCAGTACTTC.

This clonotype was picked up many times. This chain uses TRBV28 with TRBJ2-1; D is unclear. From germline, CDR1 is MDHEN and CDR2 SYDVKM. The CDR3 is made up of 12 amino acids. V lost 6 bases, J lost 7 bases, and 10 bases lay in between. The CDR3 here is CASSPPWNEQFF. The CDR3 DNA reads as TGTGCCAGCAGCCCGCCCTGGAATGAGCAGTTCTTC.

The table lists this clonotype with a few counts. The CDR3 nucleotides read TGTGCCAGCAGCCTAGAGGGACTGACGTACAATGAGCAGTTCTTC. The encoded protein is CASSLEGLTYNEQFF. This sequence joins TRBV7-2 and TRBJ2-1, with D perhaps matching TRBD2 (6 bases). Between the trimmed V and J ends, which lost 5 bases and 4 bases, there was a span of 15 bases. Germline loops: CDR1 SGHTA, CDR2 FQGNSA. The CDR3 contains 15 residues.

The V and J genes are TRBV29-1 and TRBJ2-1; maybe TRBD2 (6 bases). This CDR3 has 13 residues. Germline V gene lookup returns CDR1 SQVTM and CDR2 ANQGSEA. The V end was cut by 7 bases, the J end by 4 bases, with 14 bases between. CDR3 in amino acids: CSAVTGVYNEQFF. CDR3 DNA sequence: TGCAGCGCTGTGACGGGAGTGTACAATGAGCAGTTCTTC.

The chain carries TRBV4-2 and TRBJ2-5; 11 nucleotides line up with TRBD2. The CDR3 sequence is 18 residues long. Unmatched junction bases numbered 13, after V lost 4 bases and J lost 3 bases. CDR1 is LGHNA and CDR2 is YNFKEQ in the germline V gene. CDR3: CASSPTAELAGAEETQYF. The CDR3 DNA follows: TGTGCCAGCAGCCCCACGGCGGAACTAGCGGGGGCAGAAGAGACCCAGTACTTC.